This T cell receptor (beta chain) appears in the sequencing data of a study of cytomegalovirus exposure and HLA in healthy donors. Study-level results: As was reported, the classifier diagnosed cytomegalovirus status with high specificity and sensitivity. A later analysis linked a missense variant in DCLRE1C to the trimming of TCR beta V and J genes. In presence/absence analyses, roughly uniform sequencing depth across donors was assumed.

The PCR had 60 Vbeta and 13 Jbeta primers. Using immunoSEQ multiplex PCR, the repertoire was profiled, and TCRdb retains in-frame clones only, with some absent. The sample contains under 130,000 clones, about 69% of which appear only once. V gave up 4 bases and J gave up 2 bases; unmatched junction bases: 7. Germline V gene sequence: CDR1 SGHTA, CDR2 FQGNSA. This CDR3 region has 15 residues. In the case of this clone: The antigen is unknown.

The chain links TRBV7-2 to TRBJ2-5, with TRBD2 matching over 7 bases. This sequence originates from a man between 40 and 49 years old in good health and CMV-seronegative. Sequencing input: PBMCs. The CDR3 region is CASSYQAGKQETQYF. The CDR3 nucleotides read TGTGCCAGCAGCTACCAAGCGGGGAAACAAGAGACCCAGTACTTC.